The 16 T cell receptor beta chains below come from one sample, sequenced in a study of T cell responses to AZD1222 COVID-19 vaccine. Assay used: immunoSEQ multiplex PCR; TCRdb lists only in-frame clones, some missing. In the table there are tens of thousands of clones, roughly nine tenths of which are singletons. Sequencing was performed on peripheral blood, taken 28 days after the second AZD1222 dose. The receptors derive from an adult who received the AZD1222 COVID-19 vaccine.

The genes are TRBV9 and TRBJ2-1; D may be TRBD2 (6 bases). The CDR3 covers 15 residues. Germline CDR1 reads SGDLS; CDR2 reads YYNGEE. V was trimmed by 4 bases and J by 2 bases, leaving 13 bases between them. The CDR3 nucleotides are TGTGCCAGCAGCCCTGTCGGGGGTCCCTACAATGAGCAGTTCTTC. Amino acid sequence: CASSPVGGPYNEQFF.

This clone has a single count. V and J are TRBV27 and TRBJ1-4; D unresolved. CDR1 and CDR2 (germline): MNHEY, SMNVEV (reference sequence). Trimming pared 2 bases from V and 6 bases from J, leaving 10 bases between. CDR3 length: 14 amino acids. This chain's CDR3 is CASSLGTPDEKLFF. The CDR3 DNA follows: TGTGCCAGCAGTTTAGGCACCCCAGATGAAAAACTGTTTTTT.

The chain is built from TRBV28 and TRBJ1-1; D possibly corresponds to TRBD1 (6 bases). Germline V gene sequence: CDR1 MDHEN, CDR2 SYDVKM. Between the trimmed V and J ends, which lost 7 bases and 11 bases, there was a span of 20 bases. CDR3 length equals 13 residues. The chain's CDR3 is CASTKTGLALAFF. CDR3 nucleotides: TGTGCCAGCACCAAGACAGGACTAGCCCTCGCTTTCTTT. The complete variable domain, with remaining parts taken from reference TRBV28 and TRBJ1-1, reads DVKVTQSSRYLVKRTGEKVFLECVQDMDHENMFWYRQDPGLGLRLIYFSYDVKMKEKGDIPEGYSVSREKKERFSLILESASTNQTSMYLCASTKTGLALAFFGQGTRLTVV.

The chain uses TRBV21-1 and TRBJ1-3. TRBV21-1 corresponds to a pseudogene. CDR3 length: 17 residues. The CDR3: CASSSHRPTVSGNTIYF. DNA for the CDR3: TGTGCCAGCAGCTCCCACCGGCCTACCGTCTCTGGAAACACCATATATTTT.

The chain carries TRBV5-8 and TRBJ1-5, with D possibly matching TRBD1 (5 bases). Germline CDR1 and CDR2: SGHTS and YDEGEE. The CDR3 contains 15 residues. Between the trimmed V and J ends, which lost 5 bases and 0 bases, there was a span of 12 bases. The CDR3 nucleotides are TGTGCCAGCAGAACCGGGACTCTTAGCAATCAGCCCCAGCATTTT. Amino acids: CASRTGTLSNQPQHF.

The chain combines TRBV5-1 with TRBJ2-7; D remains ambiguous. Germline CDR1 and CDR2: SGHRS and YFSETQ. CDR3 length: 16 residues. Trimming took 0 bases from V and 2 from J, leaving 15 bases between them. The CDR3 region is CASSLGQNDPTYEQYF. CDR3 in DNA: TGCGCCAGCAGCTTGGGGCAGAATGACCCCACCTACGAGCAGTACTTC.

The J gene is TRBJ1-2, the V gene TRBV30; D is uncertain. CDR1 is GTSNPN, CDR2 SVGIG, per germline (reference sequence). V lost 0 bases and J lost 8, with 10 bases in between. The CDR3 covers 12 residues. In nucleotides, the CDR3 is TGTGCCTGGAGTGTACGCGTGGGGGGCTACACCTTC. Amino acids: CAWSVRVGGYTF.

This clone was seen only once. J is TRBJ1-3 and V is TRBV19; D remains unclear. CDR3 length equals 16 residues. Trimming shortened V by 3 bases and J by 0 bases, and 12 bases separated the two germline ends. Germline V lookup: CDR1 LNHDA, CDR2 SQIVND (reference sequence). In DNA form, the CDR3 reads TGTGCCAGTAGTATCCGTCGGCCTTTCTCTGGAAACACCATATATTTT. It is translated as CASSIRRPFSGNTIYF.

The chain is built from TRBV9 and TRBJ2-7; D gene unclear. CDR1 is SGDLS, CDR2 YYNGEE, per germline. The CDR3 sequence is 15 residues long. V lost 4 bases, J lost 0 bases, and 14 bases lay in between. The CDR3 loop reads CASSPARASSYEQYF. The CDR3 coding sequence is TGTGCCAGCAGCCCCGCGCGAGCTTCCTCCTACGAGCAGTACTTC.

The chain is built from TRBV3-1 (or the pseudogene TRBV3-2) and TRBJ2-3; 8 bases agree with TRBD2. Unmatched junction bases numbered 8, after V lost 7 bases and J lost 2 bases. The CDR3 has 15 residues. Germline loops: CDR1 LGHDT, CDR2 YNNKEL (reference sequence). The CDR3 spells CASTLGAGATDTQYF. CDR3 DNA: TGTGCCAGCACCCTAGGAGCGGGGGCCACAGATACGCAGTATTTT.

The J gene is TRBJ1-1, the V gene TRBV11-2, with a weak D call TRBD1 (5 bases). This CDR3 comprises 14 residues. Trimming cost V 5 bases and J 4 bases, with 14 bases left between them. Germline loops: CDR1 SGHAT, CDR2 FQNNGV. As DNA, the CDR3 is TGTGCCAGCAGCCCAAACCCGGGACGCACTGAAGCTTTCTTT. Its translation is CASSPNPGRTEAFF. The full variable domain, rest sourced from reference TRBV11-2 and TRBJ1-1, is EAGVAQSPRYKIIEKRQSVAFWCNPISGHATLYWYQQILGQGPKLLIQFQNNGVVDDSQLPKDRFSAERLKGVDSTLKIQPAKLEDSAVYLCASSPNPGRTEAFFGQGTRLTVV.

The genes are TRBV19 and TRBJ1-2, with TRBD1 matching over 9 bases. The CDR3 contains 14 residues. J was trimmed by 8 bases and V by 9 bases; bases with no gene match: 13. Germline V lookup: CDR1 LNHDA, CDR2 SQIVND (reference sequence). CDR3 in amino acids: CASGRGDRARGYTF. The CDR3 DNA reads TGTGCCAGCGGAAGGGGGGACAGGGCGAGGGGCTACACCTTC.

The rearrangement joins TRBV10-3 to TRBJ2-7; TRBD2 matches at 12 bases. This CDR3 spans 16 amino acids. Unmatched junction bases numbered 2, after V lost 2 bases and J lost 0 bases. Germline V gene lookup returns CDR1 ENHRY and CDR2 SYGVKD. CDR3 DNA sequence: TGTGCCATCAGTGAGAGACTAGCGGGAGACTCCTACGAGCAGTACTTC. Translation: CAISERLAGDSYEQYF.

The chain carries TRBV7-8 and TRBJ1-2; maybe TRBD1 (5 bases). The CDR3 loop spans 16 amino acids. V was clipped by 1 base and J by 4 bases, with 16 bases between them. Germline CDR1 SGHVS, CDR2 FQNEAQ. The CDR3 nucleotides read TGTGCCAGCAGCTTAGGTGGAGGGGAGTTCTTCTATGGCTACACCTTC. Amino acid sequence: CASSLGGGEFFYGYTF.

CDR3 sequence: CASSIQVLSYEQYF. DNA for the CDR3: TGTGCCAGCAGTATTCAGGTGCTCTCCTACGAGCAGTACTTC. J is TRBJ2-7 and V is TRBV6-2 or TRBV6-3; D gene ambiguous. This CDR3 has 14 residues. The V end was cut by 5 bases, the J end by 0 bases, with 11 bases between. The germline CDR1 and CDR2 sequences are MNHEY and SVGEGT.

This sequence joins TRBV6-1 and TRBJ1-6, with a tentative D call TRBD1 (6 bases). The CDR3 covers 12 residues. Germline V gene data show CDR1 as MNHNS and CDR2 as SASEGT. Trimming took 3 bases from V and 13 from J, leaving 10 bases between them. The CDR3 sequence is CASSDSQGPLHF. The CDR3, as DNA: TGTGCCAGCAGTGATTCACAGGGTCCCCTCCACTTT.